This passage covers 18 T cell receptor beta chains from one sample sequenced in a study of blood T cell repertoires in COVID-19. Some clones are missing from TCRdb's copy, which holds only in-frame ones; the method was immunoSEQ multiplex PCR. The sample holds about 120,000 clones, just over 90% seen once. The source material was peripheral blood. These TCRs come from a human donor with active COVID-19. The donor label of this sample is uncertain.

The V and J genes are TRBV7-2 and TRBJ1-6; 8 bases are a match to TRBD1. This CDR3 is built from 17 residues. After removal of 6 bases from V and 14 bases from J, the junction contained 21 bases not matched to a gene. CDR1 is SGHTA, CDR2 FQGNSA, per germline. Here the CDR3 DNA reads TGTGCCAGCAGTCTAGGCTCCAACGCCGGGACAGGAAGGGCCCTCCACTTT. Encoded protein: CASSLGSNAGTGRALHF.

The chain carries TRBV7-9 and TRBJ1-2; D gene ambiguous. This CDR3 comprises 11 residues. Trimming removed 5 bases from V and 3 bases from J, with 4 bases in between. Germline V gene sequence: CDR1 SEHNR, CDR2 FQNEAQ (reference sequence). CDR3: CASSQDYGYTF. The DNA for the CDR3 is TGTGCCAGCAGCCAGGACTATGGCTACACCTTC. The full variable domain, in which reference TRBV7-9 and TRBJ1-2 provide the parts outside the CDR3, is DTGVSQNPRHKITKRGQNVTFRCDPISEHNRLYWYRQTLGQGPEFLTYFQNEAQLEKSRLLSDRFSAERPKGSFSTLEIQRTEQGDSAMYLCASSQDYGYTFGSGTRLTVV.

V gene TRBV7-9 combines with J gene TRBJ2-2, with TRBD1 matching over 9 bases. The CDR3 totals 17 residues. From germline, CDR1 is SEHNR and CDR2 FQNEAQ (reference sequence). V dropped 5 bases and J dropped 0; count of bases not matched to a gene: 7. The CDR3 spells CASSQMTGGSNTGELFF. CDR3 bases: TGTGCCAGCAGCCAAATGACAGGGGGTTCGAACACCGGGGAGCTGTTTTTT.

Written as DNA, the CDR3 is TGTGCCAGCTCAGTCGGGGGGAGCTCCTACAATGAGCAGTTCTTC. This codes for CASSVGGSSYNEQFF. The chain has TRBV18 and TRBJ2-1; 7 bases match TRBD2. Germline CDR1 and CDR2: KGHSH and LQKENI. The CDR3 loop spans 15 amino acids. J lost 0 bases, V lost 5 bases, and 4 bases had no gene match.

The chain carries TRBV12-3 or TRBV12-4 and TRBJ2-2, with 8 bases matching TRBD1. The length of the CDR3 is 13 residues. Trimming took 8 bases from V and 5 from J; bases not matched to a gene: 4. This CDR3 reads CASQGAVTGELFF. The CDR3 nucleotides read TGTGCCAGCCAGGGGGCTGTGACCGGGGAGCTGTTTTTT.

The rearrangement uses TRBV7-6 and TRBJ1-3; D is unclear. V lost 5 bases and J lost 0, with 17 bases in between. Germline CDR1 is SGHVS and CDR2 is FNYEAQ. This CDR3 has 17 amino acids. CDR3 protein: CASSQVVIRGSGNTIYF. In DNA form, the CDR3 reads TGTGCCAGCAGCCAGGTGGTGATACGGGGCTCTGGAAACACCATATATTTT.

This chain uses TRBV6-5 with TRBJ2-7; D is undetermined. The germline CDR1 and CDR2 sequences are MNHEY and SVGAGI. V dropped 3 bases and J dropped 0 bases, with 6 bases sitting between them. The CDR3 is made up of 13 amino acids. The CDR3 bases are TGTGCCAGCAGTTATGGCTTCTCCTACGAGCAGTACTTC. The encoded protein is CASSYGFSYEQYF.

This CDR3 is CASSPTPGQGAIGGYTF. The CDR3 DNA reads TGTGCCAGCTCACCCACACCGGGACAGGGTGCGATTGGAGGCTACACCTTC. This sequence joins TRBV18 and TRBJ1-2, with 9 bases that match TRBD1. This CDR3 contains 17 residues. Germline assignment: CDR1 KGHSH and CDR2 LQKENI. V shed 3 bases, J shed 8 bases, and the junction held 16 bases outside the gene matches.

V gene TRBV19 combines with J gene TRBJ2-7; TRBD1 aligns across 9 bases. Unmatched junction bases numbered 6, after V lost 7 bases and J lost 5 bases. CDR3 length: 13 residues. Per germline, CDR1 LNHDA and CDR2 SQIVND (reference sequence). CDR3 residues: CASTTGGVDEQYF. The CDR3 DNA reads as TGTGCCAGTACGACAGGGGGAGTCGACGAGCAGTACTTC.

The CDR3 DNA reads TGTGCCAGCAGCGTTGGGGGGATGAACACTGAAGCTTTCTTT. Residues: CASSVGGMNTEAFF. The chain is built from TRBV9 and TRBJ1-1; tentative D call: TRBD1 (5 bases). CDR1 SGDLS and CDR2 YYNGEE come from the germline V gene. This CDR3 is 14 amino acids long. V was shortened by 2 bases and J by 0 bases, with 8 bases between the two germline ends.

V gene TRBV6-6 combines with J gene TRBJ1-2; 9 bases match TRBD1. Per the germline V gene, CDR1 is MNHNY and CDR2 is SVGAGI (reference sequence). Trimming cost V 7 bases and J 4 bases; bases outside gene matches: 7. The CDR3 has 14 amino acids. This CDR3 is CASTSPDRGYGYTF. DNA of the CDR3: TGTGCCAGCACTAGCCCGGACAGGGGCTATGGCTACACCTTC.

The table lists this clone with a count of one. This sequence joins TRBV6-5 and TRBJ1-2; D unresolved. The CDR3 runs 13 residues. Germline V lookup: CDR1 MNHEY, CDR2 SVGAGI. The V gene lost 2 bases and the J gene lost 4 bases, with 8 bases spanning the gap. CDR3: CASSYVGSYGYTF. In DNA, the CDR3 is TGTGCCAGCAGTTACGTTGGCAGCTATGGCTACACCTTC.

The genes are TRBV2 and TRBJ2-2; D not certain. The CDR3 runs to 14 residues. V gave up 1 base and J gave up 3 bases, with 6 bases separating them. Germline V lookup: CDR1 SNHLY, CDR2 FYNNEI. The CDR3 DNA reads TGTGCCAGCAGTGAAGTTGAGTACACCGGGGAGCTGTTTTTT. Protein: CASSEVEYTGELFF. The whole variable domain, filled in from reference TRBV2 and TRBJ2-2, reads EPEVTQTPSHQVTQMGQEVILRCVPISNHLYFYWYRQILGQKVEFLVSFYNNEISEKSEIFDDQFSVERPDGSNFTLKIRSTKLEDSAMYFCASSEVEYTGELFFGEGSRLTVL.

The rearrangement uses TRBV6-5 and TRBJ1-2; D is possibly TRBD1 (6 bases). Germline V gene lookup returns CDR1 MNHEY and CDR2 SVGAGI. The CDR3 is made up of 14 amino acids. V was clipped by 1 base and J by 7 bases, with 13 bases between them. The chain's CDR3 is CASSYLGAPTGYTF. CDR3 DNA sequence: TGTGCCAGCAGTTACTTGGGGGCTCCGACTGGCTACACCTTC.

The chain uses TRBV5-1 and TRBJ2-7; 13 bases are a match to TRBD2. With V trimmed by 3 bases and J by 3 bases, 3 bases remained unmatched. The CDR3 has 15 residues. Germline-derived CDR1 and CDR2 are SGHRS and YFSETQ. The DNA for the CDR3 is TGCGCCAGCAGCTGGGGGACTAGCGGGGACTACGAGCAGTACTTC. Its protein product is CASSWGTSGDYEQYF.

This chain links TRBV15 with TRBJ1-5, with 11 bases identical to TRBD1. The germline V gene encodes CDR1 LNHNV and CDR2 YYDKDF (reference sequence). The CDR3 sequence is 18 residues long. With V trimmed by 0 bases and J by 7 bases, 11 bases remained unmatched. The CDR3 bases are TGTGCCACCAGCAGAGAAAGGACAGGGGGCGGGTGGGGGCAGCCCCAGCATTTT. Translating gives CATSRERTGGGWGQPQHF. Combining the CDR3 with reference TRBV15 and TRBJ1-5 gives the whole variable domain DAMVIQNPRYQVTQFGKPVTLSCSQTLNHNVMYWYQQKSSQAPKLLFHYYDKDFNNEADTPDNFQSRRPNTSFCFLDIRSPGLGDTAMYLCATSRERTGGGWGQPQHFGDGTRLSIL.

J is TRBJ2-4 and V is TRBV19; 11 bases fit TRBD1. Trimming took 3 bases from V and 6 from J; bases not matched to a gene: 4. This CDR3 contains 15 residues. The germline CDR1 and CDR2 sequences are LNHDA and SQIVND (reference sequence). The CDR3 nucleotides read TGTGCCAGTAGTATTCGGACAGGGGGCTCAAACATTCAGTACTTC. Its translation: CASSIRTGGSNIQYF.

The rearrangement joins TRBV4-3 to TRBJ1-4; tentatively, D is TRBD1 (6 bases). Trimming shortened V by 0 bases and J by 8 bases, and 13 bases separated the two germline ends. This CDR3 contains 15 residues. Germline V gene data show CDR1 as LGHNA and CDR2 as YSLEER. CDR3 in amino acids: CASSQEHRVIEKLFF. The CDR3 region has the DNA TGCGCCAGCAGCCAAGAACACAGGGTGATAGAAAAACTGTTTTTT.